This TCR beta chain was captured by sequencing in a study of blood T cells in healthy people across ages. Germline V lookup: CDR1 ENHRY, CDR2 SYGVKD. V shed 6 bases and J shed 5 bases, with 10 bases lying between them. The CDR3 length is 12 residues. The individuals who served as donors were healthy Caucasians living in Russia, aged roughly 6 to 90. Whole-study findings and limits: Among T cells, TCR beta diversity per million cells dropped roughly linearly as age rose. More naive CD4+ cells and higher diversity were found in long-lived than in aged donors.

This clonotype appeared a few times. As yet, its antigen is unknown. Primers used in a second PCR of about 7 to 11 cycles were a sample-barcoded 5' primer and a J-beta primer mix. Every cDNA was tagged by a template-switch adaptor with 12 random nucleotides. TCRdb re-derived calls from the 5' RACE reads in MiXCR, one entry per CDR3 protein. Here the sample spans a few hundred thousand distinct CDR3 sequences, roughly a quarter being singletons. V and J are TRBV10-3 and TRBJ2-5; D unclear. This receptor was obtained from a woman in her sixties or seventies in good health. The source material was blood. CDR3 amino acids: CAIRQGSETQYF. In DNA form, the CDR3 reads TGTGCCATCAGACAAGGGTCGGAGACCCAGTACTTC.